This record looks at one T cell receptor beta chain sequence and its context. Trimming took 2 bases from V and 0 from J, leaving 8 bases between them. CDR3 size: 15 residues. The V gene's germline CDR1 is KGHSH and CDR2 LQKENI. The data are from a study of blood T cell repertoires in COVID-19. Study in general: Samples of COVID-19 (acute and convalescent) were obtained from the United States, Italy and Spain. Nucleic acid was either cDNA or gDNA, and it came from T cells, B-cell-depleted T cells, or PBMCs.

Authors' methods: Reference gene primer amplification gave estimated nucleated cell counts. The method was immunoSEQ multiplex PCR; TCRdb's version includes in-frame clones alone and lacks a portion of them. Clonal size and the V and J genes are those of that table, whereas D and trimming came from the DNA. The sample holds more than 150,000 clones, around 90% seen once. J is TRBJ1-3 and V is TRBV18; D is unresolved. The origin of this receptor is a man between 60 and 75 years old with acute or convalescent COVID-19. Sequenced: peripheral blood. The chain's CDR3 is CASSPIGVSGNTIYF. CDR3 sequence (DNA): TGTGCCAGCTCACCAATCGGAGTCTCTGGAAACACCATATATTTT.